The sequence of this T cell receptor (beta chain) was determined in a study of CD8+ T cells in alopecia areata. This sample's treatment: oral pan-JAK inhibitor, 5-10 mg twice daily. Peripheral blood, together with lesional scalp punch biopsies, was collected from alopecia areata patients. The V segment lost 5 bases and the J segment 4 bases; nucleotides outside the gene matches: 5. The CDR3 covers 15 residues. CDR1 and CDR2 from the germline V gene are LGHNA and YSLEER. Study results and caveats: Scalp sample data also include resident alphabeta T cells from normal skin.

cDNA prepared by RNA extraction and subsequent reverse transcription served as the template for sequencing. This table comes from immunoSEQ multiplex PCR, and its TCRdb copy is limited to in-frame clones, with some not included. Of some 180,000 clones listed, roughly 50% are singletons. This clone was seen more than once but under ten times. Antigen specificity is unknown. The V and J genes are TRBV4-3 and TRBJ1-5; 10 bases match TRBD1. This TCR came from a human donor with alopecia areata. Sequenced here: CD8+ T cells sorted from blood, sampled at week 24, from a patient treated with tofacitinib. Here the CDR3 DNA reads TGCGCCAGCAGCACAGGGACAGGGGCGAATCAGCCCCAGCATTTT. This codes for CASSTGTGANQPQHF.